This T cell receptor (beta chain) was sequenced during a study of cytomegalovirus exposure and HLA in healthy donors. In regard to this clone: Its specificity is unknown.

Study conclusions and caveats: TCR beta sequences reportedly predicted the HLA-A and HLA-B alleles of most subjects accurately.

Use of 60 Vbeta and 13 Jbeta primers characterized the PCR. Sequencing was performed with immunoSEQ multiplex PCR; in TCRdb, only in-frame clones are kept and a portion is missing. The data hold more than 120,000 clones, with under 90% observed a single time. The J segment lost 2 bases and the V segment lost 4 bases, leaving 3 bases of the junction unmatched. This CDR3 has 14 amino acids. Germline CDR1 is MNHEY and CDR2 is SMNVEV (reference sequence). The sequenced sample consisted of PBMCs. The gene calls are TRBV27 and TRBJ2-3; 7 bases match TRBD1. The sequence was obtained from a male donor in good health and CMV-seronegative. Here the CDR3 reads CASSSTGPTDTQYF. DNA of the CDR3: TGTGCCAGCAGTTCGACAGGGCCCACAGATACGCAGTATTTT.